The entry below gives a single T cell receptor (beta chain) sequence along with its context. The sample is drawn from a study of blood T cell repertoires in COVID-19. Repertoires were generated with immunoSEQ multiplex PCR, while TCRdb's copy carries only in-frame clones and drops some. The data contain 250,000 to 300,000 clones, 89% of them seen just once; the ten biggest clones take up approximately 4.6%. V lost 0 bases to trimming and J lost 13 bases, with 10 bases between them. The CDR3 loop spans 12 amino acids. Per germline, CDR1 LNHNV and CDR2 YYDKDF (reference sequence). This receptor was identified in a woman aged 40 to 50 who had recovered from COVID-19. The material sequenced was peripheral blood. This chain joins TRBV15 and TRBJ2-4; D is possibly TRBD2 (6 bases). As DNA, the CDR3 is TGTGCCACCAGCAGAGATTGGGACTCGCAGTACTTC. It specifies CATSRDWDSQYF.